One and the same sample provided the 18 T cell receptor beta chains below, sequenced in a study of cytomegalovirus exposure and HLA in healthy donors. PCR employed 60 Vbeta and 13 Jbeta primers. The assay was immunoSEQ multiplex PCR, and TCRdb's table has in-frame clones only and misses some. The data contain around 140,000 clones, around three fifths of them singletons. Material for sequencing was PBMCs. All receptors derive from a male donor in good health and CMV-seronegative.

In this sample, this clone turned up a few times. One junction end disagrees with the germline gene, perhaps due to a read error. The V call is TRBV7-9, the J call TRBJ2-7, with TRBD2 matching 7 bases. The CDR3 is 15 residues long. CDR1 is SEHNR and CDR2 is FQNEAQ in the germline V gene (reference sequence). CDR3 nucleotides: TGTTCCAGCAGCTTAGCGGGCAGTTTGTTCTACGAGCAGTACTTC. It specifies CSSSLAGSLFYEQYF.

This clone was detected a few times. The rearrangement joins TRBV5-1 to TRBJ1-3; 7 bases align to TRBD1. The V gene's germline CDR1 is SGHRS and CDR2 YFSETQ. Trimming at V came to 4 bases and at J to 0 bases, leaving 4 bases not matched to a gene. This CDR3 is built from 15 residues. Written as DNA, the CDR3 is TGCGCCAGCAGCAGGGACAGTGGCTCTGGAAACACCATATATTTT. Amino acid sequence: CASSRDSGSGNTIYF.

This clone was recorded a few times. This CDR3 is CASSLFRRGNNSPLHF. As DNA, the CDR3 is TGTGCCAGCAGCTTATTCCGCAGGGGGAATAATTCACCCCTCCACTTT. V is TRBV7-2 and J is TRBJ1-6, with TRBD1 identical over 7 bases. The CDR3 is 16 residues long. Germline V gene data show CDR1 as SGHTA and CDR2 as FQGNSA. V lost 2 bases, J lost 5 bases, and 6 bases stayed unmatched.

This clone was observed a few times. The J gene is TRBJ2-3, the V gene TRBV5-1, with D possibly being TRBD2 (5 bases). V lost 0 bases to trimming and J lost 0 bases, with 8 bases between them. The germline gives CDR1 SGHRS, CDR2 YFSETQ. CDR3 size: 15 residues. CDR3 coding DNA: TGCGCCAGCAGCTTGGTTCCGGGAAGCACAGATACGCAGTATTTT. Translating it yields CASSLVPGSTDTQYF. The whole variable domain, remainder taken from reference TRBV5-1 and TRBJ2-3, is KAGVTQTPRYLIKTRGQQVTLSCSPISGHRSVSWYQQTPGQGLQFLFEYFSETQRNKGNFPGRFSGRQFSNSRSEMNVSTLELGDSALYLCASSLVPGSTDTQYFGPGTRLTVL.

The J gene is TRBJ1-2, the V gene TRBV30; no definite D call. Germline CDR1 is GTSNPN and CDR2 is SVGIG (reference sequence). The V end lost 5 bases, the J end lost 5 bases, and 15 bases lay between the germline ends. The CDR3 is 13 residues long. This chain's CDR3 is CAWATGTEYGYTF. DNA of the CDR3: TGTGCCTGGGCGACCGGCACAGAATATGGCTACACCTTC.

The CDR3 spells CASRVPTDYEQYF. In DNA, the CDR3 is TGTGCCAGCAGGGTACCGACAGACTACGAGCAGTACTTC. The chain joins TRBV28 to TRBJ2-7; D possibly corresponds to TRBD1 (5 bases). This CDR3 is built from 13 residues. Germline V gene data show CDR1 as MDHEN and CDR2 as SYDVKM. V lost 6 bases and J 3 bases, leaving 12 bases between the germline ends.

This clone has just a few counts. The V and J genes are TRBV7-9 and TRBJ1-2, with D possibly TRBD1 on 6 matching bases. The CDR3 extends over 17 amino acids. Germline CDR1 SEHNR, CDR2 FQNEAQ (reference sequence). The CDR3 spells CDTATVRGGPLPRGYTF. The DNA of the CDR3 is TGTGATACAGCGACCGTGAGAGGGGGACCCCTCCCGCGAGGCTACACCTTC.

The V gene is TRBV13, the J gene TRBJ2-2; 11 bases align to TRBD1. CDR1 and CDR2 (germline): PRHDT, FYEKMQ (reference sequence). Trimming removed 6 bases from V and 6 bases from J; junction bases left unmatched: 6. This CDR3 is 15 amino acids long. CDR3 sequence (DNA): TGTGCCAGCAGATCCGGGACAGGGGGTGCCGGGGAGCTGTTTTTT. Translated, it gives CASRSGTGGAGELFF.

The chain couples TRBV4-1 to TRBJ1-1; D perhaps matches TRBD1 (6 bases). CDR3 size: 14 residues. The V gene's germline CDR1 is MGHRA and CDR2 YSYEKL. With 4 bases removed from V and 8 bases from J, the gap between germline ends came to 17 bases. The CDR3 sequence is CASSPRGARVEAFF. Written as DNA, the CDR3 is TGCGCCAGCAGCCCGCGGGGGGCTCGTGTGGAAGCTTTCTTT.

The CDR3, as DNA: TGTGCCAGCAGCGTAGCCCCCTACTTGCGGGGGTCGGTAGATACGCAGTATTTT. It encodes CASSVAPYLRGSVDTQYF. This rearrangement joins TRBV9 to TRBJ2-3; TRBD2 aligns across 7 bases. V dropped 0 bases and J dropped 5; count of bases not matched to a gene: 15. Germline CDR1 and CDR2: SGDLS and YYNGEE. CDR3 length equals 18 residues.

The chain uses TRBV5-6 and TRBJ1-3; D perhaps matches TRBD1 (6 bases). Trimming took 4 bases from V and 9 from J, leaving 20 bases between them. The CDR3 is 15 amino acids. CDR1 and CDR2 (germline): SGHDT, YYEEEE. This chain's CDR3 is CASSTQGLLAGTIYF. In DNA, the CDR3 is TGTGCCAGCAGCACGCAGGGGCTCCTTGCCGGCACCATATATTTT. Variable domain in full (rest from reference TRBV5-6 and TRBJ1-3): DAGVTQSPTHLIKTRGQQVTLRCSPKSGHDTVSWYQQALGQGPQFIFQYYEEEERQRGNFPDRFSGHQFPNYSSELNVNALLLGDSALYLCASSTQGLLAGTIYFGEGSWLTVV.

The chain employs TRBV29-1 and TRBJ1-1; unclear D gene. CDR3 size: 15 residues. The V end was cut by 4 bases, the J end by 6 bases, with 21 bases between. In germline, CDR1 is SQVTM, CDR2 ANQGSEA. CDR3 residues: CSVAYSSAVKAEAFF. The CDR3, as DNA: TGCAGCGTTGCGTACTCCAGCGCAGTGAAGGCTGAAGCTTTCTTT.

The gene calls are TRBV5-8 and TRBJ2-2; 7 bases align to TRBD2. Germline-derived CDR1 and CDR2 are SGHTS and YDEGEE. The V gene end was trimmed by 4 bases and the J gene end by 7 bases; junction bases not matched to a gene: 16. The CDR3 is made up of 17 amino acids. CDR3 in DNA: TGTGCCAGCAGCCTGGAGCGGGGTTTAGGTGTCTTCGGGGAGCTGTTTTTT. Encoded protein: CASSLERGLGVFGELFF.

The chain recombines TRBV29-1 with TRBJ2-3; TRBD2 is a possible D gene (5 bases). The germline CDR1 and CDR2 sequences are SQVTM and ANQGSEA. Trimming left V 4 bases short and J 0 bases short, with 11 bases between. The CDR3 runs to 14 residues. CDR3 loop: CSVGRAASTDTQYF. Here the CDR3 DNA reads TGCAGCGTTGGGCGGGCGGCTAGCACAGATACGCAGTATTTT.

This clone turned up a few times. The V gene is TRBV6-4, the J gene TRBJ1-6, with no clear D. Per the germline V gene, CDR1 is MRHNA and CDR2 is SNTAGT. V dropped 11 bases and J dropped 7 bases, with 12 bases sitting between them. The length of the CDR3 is 12 residues. CDR3 sequence (DNA): TGTGCCGGATTTAACAGAAATTCACCCCTCCACTTT. Amino acid sequence: CAGFNRNSPLHF.

This clone was seen only a few times. The rearrangement joins TRBV12-5 to TRBJ1-1; D gene unclear. Germline CDR1 and CDR2: LGHNT and FRNRAP. V lost 5 bases to trimming and J lost 2 bases, with 3 bases between them. The CDR3 totals 11 residues. CDR3 DNA sequence: TGTGCTAGTGGTCCAAACACTGAAGCTTTCTTT. The encoded protein is CASGPNTEAFF.

The chain employs TRBV19 and TRBJ1-2; no clear D. The CDR3 contains 12 residues. Between the trimmed V and J ends, which lost 4 bases and 5 bases, there was a span of 8 bases. From germline, CDR1 is LNHDA and CDR2 SQIVND (reference sequence). Here the CDR3 DNA reads TGTGCCAGTAGTAAGCCGACATATGGCTACACCTTC. Protein sequence: CASSKPTYGYTF.

This clone was counted between two and nine times. The rearrangement uses TRBV13 and TRBJ2-7, with 9 bases aligning to TRBD1. The length of the CDR3 is 16 residues. V dropped 0 bases and J dropped 4; count of bases not matched to a gene: 7. Germline loops: CDR1 PRHDT, CDR2 FYEKMQ (reference sequence). This CDR3 is CASSLGRTGVSYEQYF. The DNA of the CDR3 is TGTGCCAGCAGCTTAGGAAGGACAGGGGTGTCGTACGAGCAGTACTTC. The full variable domain, with the rest looked up from reference TRBV13 and TRBJ2-7, is AAGVIQSPRHLIKEKRETATLKCYPIPRHDTVYWYQQGPGQDPQFLISFYEKMQSDKGSIPDRFSAQQFSDYHSELNMSSLELGDSALYFCASSLGRTGVSYEQYFGPGTRLTVT.